One sample yielded the 6 T cell receptor beta chains listed below, sequenced in a study of tumor-infiltrating lymphocytes in localized non-small cell lung cancer. The assay was immunoSEQ multiplex PCR, and TCRdb's table has in-frame clones only and misses some. The repertoire consists of about 23,000 clones, with roughly 71% occurring once and the leading ten covering roughly 14%. The sample taken for sequencing was lung tumor tissue. The receptor source for this set is a human donor with non-small cell lung cancer.

This clone is labeled medium-sized. The chain carries TRBV11-2 and TRBJ2-7; 14 nucleotides match TRBD2. V gave up 0 bases and J gave up 12 bases; unmatched junction bases: 4. Germline values: CDR1 SGHAT, CDR2 FQNNGV. This CDR3 is 14 amino acids long. CDR3: CASSLETSGRAVYF. The CDR3 DNA reads as TGTGCCAGCAGCTTAGAGACTAGCGGGAGGGCCGTGTACTTC.

The chain combines TRBV6-1 with TRBJ1-5, with D maybe TRBD1 (6 bases). Germline V lookup: CDR1 MNHNS, CDR2 SASEGT. Deletions cut 2 bases from V and 2 bases from J, with 10 bases between. The CDR3 consists of 15 residues. CDR3 sequence: CASSEIRGGNQPQHF. The DNA for the CDR3 is TGTGCCAGCAGTGAAATCAGGGGAGGCAATCAGCCCCAGCATTTT.

This chain links TRBV6-5 with TRBJ2-1; D gene ambiguous. CDR1 MNHEY and CDR2 SVGAGI come from the germline V gene. The CDR3 contains 14 residues. Trimming cost V 6 bases and J 3 bases, with 12 bases left between them. The CDR3 coding sequence is TGTGCCAGCAGCCGACTTAAGCGCTACAATGAGCAGTTCTTC. It is translated as CASSRLKRYNEQFF.

This clone was observed a handful of times. The V and J genes are TRBV29-1 and TRBJ2-2; TRBD1 agrees at 7 bases. The CDR3 covers 12 residues. Germline lookup yields CDR1 SQVTM and CDR2 ANQGSEA. With 7 bases clipped from V and 8 bases from J, the junction kept 7 bases outside the gene matches. The DNA of the CDR3 is TGCAGCGCAAACAGGGGTCGGGGGGAGCTGTTTTTT. Amino acids: CSANRGRGELFF.

The rearrangement links TRBV6-5 to TRBJ2-1; D is unclear. Trimming removed 5 bases at V and 6 bases at J, with 11 bases between. Germline values: CDR1 MNHEY, CDR2 SVGAGI. The CDR3 loop spans 13 amino acids. The DNA for the CDR3 is TGTGCCAGCAGTCGCGACTGGGGCAATGAGCAGTTCTTC. Amino acids: CASSRDWGNEQFF.

The chain joins TRBV15 to TRBJ2-1; possibly TRBD1 for D (6 bases). CDR3 length equals 14 residues. Trimming left V 1 base short and J 7 bases short, with 11 bases between. The germline gives CDR1 LNHNV, CDR2 YYDKDF (reference sequence). DNA for the CDR3: TGTGCCACCAGCAGAGGTCAGGGGTGGAATGAGCAGTTCTTC. This encodes CATSRGQGWNEQFF.